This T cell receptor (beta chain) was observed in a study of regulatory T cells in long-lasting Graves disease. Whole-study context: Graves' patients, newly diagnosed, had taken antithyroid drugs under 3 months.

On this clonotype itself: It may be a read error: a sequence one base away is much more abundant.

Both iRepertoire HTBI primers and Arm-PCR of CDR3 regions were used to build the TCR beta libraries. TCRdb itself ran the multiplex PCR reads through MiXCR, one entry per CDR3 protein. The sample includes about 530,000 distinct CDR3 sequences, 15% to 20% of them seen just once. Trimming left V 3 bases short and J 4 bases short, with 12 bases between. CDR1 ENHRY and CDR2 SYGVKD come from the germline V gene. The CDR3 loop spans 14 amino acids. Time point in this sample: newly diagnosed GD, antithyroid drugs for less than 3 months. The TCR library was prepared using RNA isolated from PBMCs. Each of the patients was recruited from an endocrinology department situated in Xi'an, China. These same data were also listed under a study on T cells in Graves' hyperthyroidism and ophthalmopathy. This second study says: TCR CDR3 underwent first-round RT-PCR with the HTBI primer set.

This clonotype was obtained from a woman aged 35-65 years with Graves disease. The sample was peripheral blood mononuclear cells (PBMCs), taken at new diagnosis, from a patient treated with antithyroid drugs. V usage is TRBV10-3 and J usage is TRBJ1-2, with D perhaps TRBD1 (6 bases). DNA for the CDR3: TGTGCCATCAGTGAACAGGGAGGGGGCTATGGCTACACCTTC. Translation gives CAISEQGGGYGYTF.